The present entry profiles one TCR beta chain with its context. The record originates from a study of identical twins. This CDR3 is built from 14 residues. The V gene's germline CDR1 is SGHDT and CDR2 YYEEEE. V was clipped by 4 bases and J by 7 bases; unmatched bases: 7. TCRdb re-called the 5' RACE reads with MiXCR, one entry per CDR3 protein. This sample carries hundreds of thousands of distinct CDR3 sequences, roughly 18% of them seen once, and the ten largest clones take around 13%. The sample also formed part of further work on T cells expressing NK-cell markers. That paper adds: With respect to HCMV, most of the eight sequenced donors were seropositive, and one was seronegative. NKG2C+ dominant clonotypes from several donors made up roughly 1.0-8% of CD8+ T cells.

Sequencing was done on a sample of PBMCs. The chain links TRBV5-6 to TRBJ2-7; 11 nucleotides match TRBD2. The receptor comes from a woman younger than 30 in good health. The CDR3: CASSTRRLAGEQYF. The CDR3, as DNA: TGTGCCAGCAGCACACGACGACTAGCGGGAGAGCAGTACTTC.